Shown below are 19 T cell receptor beta chains from a single sample sequenced in a study of cytomegalovirus exposure and HLA in healthy donors. Here immunoSEQ multiplex PCR was the method, and the copy in TCRdb shows in-frame clones only, minus some. The sample has around 400,000 clones; 86% are singletons. Sequences were obtained from PBMCs. The origin of the receptors is a woman younger than 35 in good health and CMV-seronegative.

The chain recombines TRBV2 with TRBJ2-5, with 12 bases that match TRBD2. V lost 7 bases and J lost 4; bases outside the gene matches: 7. The CDR3 spans 15 residues. CDR1 SNHLY and CDR2 FYNNEI come from the germline V gene. This CDR3 is CASKTRTSGIETQYF. CDR3 coding DNA: TGTGCCAGCAAGACCCGGACTAGCGGGATAGAGACCCAGTACTTC.

The gene calls are TRBV13 and TRBJ2-7, with 7 bases that match TRBD1. This CDR3 is 16 amino acids long. J gave up 2 bases and V 2 bases, and 9 bases lay outside the gene matches. The germline CDR1 and CDR2 sequences are PRHDT and FYEKMQ (reference sequence). The CDR3 sequence is CASSLPRTGGAYEQYF. As DNA, the CDR3 is TGTGCCAGCAGCTTACCCCGGACAGGTGGGGCCTACGAGCAGTACTTC.

This chain uses TRBV27 with TRBJ2-1, with D possibly TRBD1 on 6 matching bases. V lost 1 base and J lost 8, with 12 bases in between. Germline-derived CDR1 and CDR2 are MNHEY and SMNVEV (reference sequence). CDR3 length equals 14 residues. CDR3 sequence: CASSLYPNRDEQFF. The CDR3 DNA follows: TGTGCCAGCAGTTTATATCCGAACAGGGATGAGCAGTTCTTC.

This chain joins TRBV4-1 and TRBJ2-5; D possibly corresponds to TRBD2 (6 bases). Germline loops: CDR1 MGHRA, CDR2 YSYEKL. Deletions cut 3 bases from V and 5 bases from J, with 25 bases between. The CDR3 loop spans 18 amino acids. CDR3 loop: CASSHPSGTAEPRETQYF. The CDR3 DNA sequence: TGCGCCAGCAGCCACCCATCCGGGACTGCCGAGCCCCGGGAGACCCAGTACTTC.

The CDR3 sequence is CASRDPGGYEQYF. In DNA, the CDR3 is TGTGCCAGCAGGGATCCGGGAGGCTACGAGCAGTACTTC. V and J are TRBV6-5 and TRBJ2-7; the match to TRBD2 covers 7 bases. In germline, CDR1 is MNHEY, CDR2 SVGAGI. The CDR3 has 13 residues. After removal of 6 bases from V and 3 bases from J, the junction contained 5 bases not matched to a gene.

The J gene is TRBJ2-2, the V gene TRBV2, with 13 bases fitting TRBD2. The V segment lost 6 bases and the J segment 2 bases; nucleotides outside the gene matches: 3. Germline V gene data show CDR1 as SNHLY and CDR2 as FYNNEI. The CDR3 spans 16 residues. CDR3 coding DNA: TGTGCCAGCAGAGTGGGACTAGCGGGAAACACCGGGGAGCTGTTTTTT. Encoded protein: CASRVGLAGNTGELFF.

The V gene is TRBV5-4, the J gene TRBJ2-7, with D hard to call. The CDR3 is 12 amino acids. Trimming stripped 0 bases from V and 4 bases from J, with 5 bases between. CDR1 is SGHNT, CDR2 YYREEE, per germline (reference sequence). CDR3 amino acids: CASSLGRYEQYF. Written as DNA, the CDR3 is TGTGCCAGCAGCTTGGGGCGGTACGAGCAGTACTTC.

V and J are TRBV4-1 and TRBJ2-5, with 9 bases identical to TRBD1. The CDR3 runs 14 residues. Trimming at V came to 5 bases and at J to 4 bases, leaving 5 bases not matched to a gene. Germline V gene sequence: CDR1 MGHRA, CDR2 YSYEKL. The CDR3 sequence is CASSATGGSETQYF. The CDR3 DNA sequence: TGCGCCAGCAGCGCGACAGGGGGATCAGAGACCCAGTACTTC.

This chain links TRBV19 with TRBJ2-7; D ambiguous. CDR3 length equals 13 residues. The germline CDR1 and CDR2 sequences are LNHDA and SQIVND (reference sequence). Trimming stripped 5 bases from V and 2 bases from J, with 10 bases between. The CDR3 loop reads CASSSRGTYEQYF. The DNA for the CDR3 is TGTGCCAGTAGTTCCCGAGGTACCTACGAGCAGTACTTC.

Only one count was recorded for this clone. The rearrangement links TRBV6-5 to TRBJ1-1, with TRBD1 matching 9 bases. The CDR3 covers 16 residues. J gave up 6 bases and V 4 bases, and 12 bases lay outside the gene matches. In germline, CDR1 is MNHEY, CDR2 SVGAGI. The CDR3 region has the DNA TGTGCCAGCAGTTGGTCCCCCCGGGACAGGGACCCTGAAGCTTTCTTT. Protein: CASSWSPRDRDPEAFF.

CDR3 region: CASPQVGTVNTGELFF. The CDR3 region has the DNA TGCGCCAGCCCTCAGGTCGGGACAGTGAACACCGGGGAGCTGTTTTTT. This sequence joins TRBV10-2 and TRBJ2-2; 7 bases align to TRBD1. Germline-derived CDR1 and CDR2 are WSHSY and SAAADI. The CDR3 has 16 residues. The trim removed 8 bases at V and 1 base at J, leaving 10 bases unmatched.

This clone occurred a few times. The chain recombines TRBV10-2 with TRBJ1-4; D gene unclear. V shed 8 bases and J shed 8 bases, with 18 bases lying between them. CDR1 WSHSY and CDR2 SAAADI come from the germline V gene. The CDR3 consists of 14 residues. CDR3 nucleotide sequence: TGCGCCAGCTCGGAGGACGGCTACTCGGAAAAACTGTTTTTT. This gives the protein CASSEDGYSEKLFF.

A few counts support this clone. This chain uses TRBV2 with TRBJ2-7, with TRBD1 as a possible D gene (6 bases). Between the trimmed V and J ends, which lost 5 bases and 6 bases, there was a span of 8 bases. Germline CDR1 reads SNHLY; CDR2 reads FYNNEI. There are 11 residues in the CDR3. The chain's CDR3 is CASSRGGEQYF. The CDR3 coding sequence is TGTGCCAGCAGTCGAGGGGGCGAGCAGTACTTC.

V is TRBV13 and J is TRBJ1-3; weak D call: TRBD1 (5 bases). Deletions cut 5 bases from V and 0 bases from J, with 8 bases between. The CDR3 runs 14 residues. Looked up from germline, CDR1 is PRHDT and CDR2 is FYEKMQ (reference sequence). CDR3 bases: TGTGCCAGCAGCCTCGGGGGCTCTGGAAACACCATATATTTT. It translates to CASSLGGSGNTIYF.

The gene calls are TRBV19 and TRBJ1-2; TRBD1 agrees at 8 bases. The germline V gene encodes CDR1 LNHDA and CDR2 SQIVND (reference sequence). The CDR3 spans 15 residues. V lost 4 bases to trimming and J lost 6 bases; unmatched junction nucleotides: 10. Written as DNA, the CDR3 is TGTGCCAGTAGTACCGGGCAGACAGGGGAGGATGGCTACACCTTC. It specifies CASSTGQTGEDGYTF. Filled out from reference TRBV19 and TRBJ1-2, the complete variable domain reads DGGITQSPKYLFRKEGQNVTLSCEQNLNHDAMYWYRQDPGQGLRLIYYSQIVNDFQKGDIAEGYSVSREKKESFPLTVTSAQKNPTAFYLCASSTGQTGEDGYTFGSGTRLTVV.

The chain uses TRBV5-1 and TRBJ2-5, with 8 bases aligning to TRBD2. J gave up 4 bases and V 0 bases, and 5 bases lay outside the gene matches. CDR3 size: 15 residues. Germline V gene data show CDR1 as SGHRS and CDR2 as YFSETQ. The CDR3 DNA follows: TGCGCCAGCAGCTTGGCCCTGGGACTAGGAGAGACCCAGTACTTC. It codes for CASSLALGLGETQYF.

The chain carries TRBV27 and TRBJ1-5; the match to TRBD1 covers 9 bases. The CDR3 runs 16 residues. Germline CDR1 and CDR2: MNHEY and SMNVEV (reference sequence). Trimming at V came to 5 bases and at J to 4 bases, leaving 9 bases not matched to a gene. The CDR3, as DNA: TGTGCCAGCAGTAGCTCCGGGACAGGGATAAATCAGCCCCAGCATTTT. This codes for CASSSSGTGINQPQHF.

This chain connects TRBV25-1 to TRBJ1-2; a weak D match, TRBD1 (6 bases). The CDR3 length is 15 residues. V was trimmed by 2 bases and J by 2 bases, leaving 12 bases between them. Germline V CDR1 and CDR2: MGHDK, SYGVNS. The CDR3: CASSELGTLNYGYTF. As DNA, the CDR3 is TGTGCCAGCAGTGAACTTGGGACATTGAACTATGGCTACACCTTC.

The V gene is TRBV19, the J gene TRBJ2-3; D is unclear. The CDR3 is 13 residues long. V shed 0 bases and J shed 6 bases, with 7 bases lying between them. CDR1 is LNHDA, CDR2 SQIVND, per germline (reference sequence). CDR3 in DNA: TGTGCCAGTAGTATAGATCTCCCGGATACGCAGTATTTT. Protein sequence: CASSIDLPDTQYF.